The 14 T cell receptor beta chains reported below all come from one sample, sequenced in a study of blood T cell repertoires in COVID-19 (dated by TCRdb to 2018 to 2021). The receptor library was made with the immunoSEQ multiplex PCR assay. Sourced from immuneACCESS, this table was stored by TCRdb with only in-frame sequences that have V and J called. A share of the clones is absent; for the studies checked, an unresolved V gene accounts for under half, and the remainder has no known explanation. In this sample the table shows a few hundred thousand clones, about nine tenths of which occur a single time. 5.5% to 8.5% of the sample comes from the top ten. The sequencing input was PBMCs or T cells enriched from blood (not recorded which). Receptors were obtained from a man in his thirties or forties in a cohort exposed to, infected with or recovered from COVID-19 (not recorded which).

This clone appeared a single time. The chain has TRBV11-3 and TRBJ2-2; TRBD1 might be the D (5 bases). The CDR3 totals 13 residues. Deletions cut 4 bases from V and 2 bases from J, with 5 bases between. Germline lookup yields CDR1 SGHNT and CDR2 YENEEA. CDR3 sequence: CASSWTNTGELFF. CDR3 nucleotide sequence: TGTGCCAGCAGCTGGACAAACACCGGGGAGCTGTTTTTT.

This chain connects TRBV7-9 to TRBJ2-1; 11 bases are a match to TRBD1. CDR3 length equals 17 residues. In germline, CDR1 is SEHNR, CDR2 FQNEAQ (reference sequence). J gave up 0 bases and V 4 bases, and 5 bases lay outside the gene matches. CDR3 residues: CASSSTGTGGSYNEQFF. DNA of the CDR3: TGTGCCAGCAGCTCCACCGGGACAGGGGGCTCCTACAATGAGCAGTTCTTC. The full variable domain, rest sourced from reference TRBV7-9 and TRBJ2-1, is DTGVSQNPRHKITKRGQNVTFRCDPISEHNRLYWYRQTLGQGPEFLTYFQNEAQLEKSRLLSDRFSAERPKGSFSTLEIQRTEQGDSAMYLCASSSTGTGGSYNEQFFGPGTRLTVL.

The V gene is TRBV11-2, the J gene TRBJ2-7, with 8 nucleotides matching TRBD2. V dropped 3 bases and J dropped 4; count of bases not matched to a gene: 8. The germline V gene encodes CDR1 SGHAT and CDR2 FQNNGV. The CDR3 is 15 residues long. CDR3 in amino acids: CASSFSGSLGYEQYF. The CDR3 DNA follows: TGTGCCAGCAGCTTCAGCGGGAGTTTGGGGTACGAGCAGTACTTC.

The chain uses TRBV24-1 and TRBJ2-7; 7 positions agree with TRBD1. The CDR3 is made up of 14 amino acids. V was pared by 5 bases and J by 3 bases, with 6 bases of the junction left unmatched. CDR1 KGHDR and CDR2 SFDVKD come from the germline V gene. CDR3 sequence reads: CATSARDSYYEQYF. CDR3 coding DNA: TGTGCCACCAGTGCCAGGGACAGTTACTACGAGCAGTACTTC.

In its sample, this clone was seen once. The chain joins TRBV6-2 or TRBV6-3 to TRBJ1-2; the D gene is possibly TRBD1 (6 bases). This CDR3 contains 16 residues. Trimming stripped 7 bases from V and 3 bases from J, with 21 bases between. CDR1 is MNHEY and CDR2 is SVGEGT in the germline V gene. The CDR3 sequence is CASTPTPGVGDYGYTF. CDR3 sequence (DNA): TGTGCCAGCACCCCCACCCCAGGGGTCGGGGACTATGGCTACACCTTC.

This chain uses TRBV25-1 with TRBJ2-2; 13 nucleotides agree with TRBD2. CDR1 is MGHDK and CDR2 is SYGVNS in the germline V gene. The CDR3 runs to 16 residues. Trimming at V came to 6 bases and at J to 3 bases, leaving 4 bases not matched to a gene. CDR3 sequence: CASRTSGGTHTGELFF. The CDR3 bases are TGTGCCAGCAGGACTAGCGGGGGGACCCACACCGGGGAGCTGTTTTTT.

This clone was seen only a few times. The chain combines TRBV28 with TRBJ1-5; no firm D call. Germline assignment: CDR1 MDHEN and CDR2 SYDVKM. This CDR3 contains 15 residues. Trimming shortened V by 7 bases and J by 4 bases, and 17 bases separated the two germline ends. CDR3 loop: CASIASGAVNQPQHF. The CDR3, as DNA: TGTGCCAGCATCGCCAGCGGCGCCGTGAATCAGCCCCAGCATTTT.

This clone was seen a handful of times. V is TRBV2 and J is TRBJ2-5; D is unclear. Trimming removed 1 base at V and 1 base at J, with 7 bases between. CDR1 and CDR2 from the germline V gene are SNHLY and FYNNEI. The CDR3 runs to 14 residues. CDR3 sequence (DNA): TGTGCCAGCAGTGAAGGGGCCCTCCAAGAGACCCAGTACTTC. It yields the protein CASSEGALQETQYF. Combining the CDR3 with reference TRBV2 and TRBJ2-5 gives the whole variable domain EPEVTQTPSHQVTQMGQEVILRCVPISNHLYFYWYRQILGQKVEFLVSFYNNEISEKSEIFDDQFSVERPDGSNFTLKIRSTKLEDSAMYFCASSEGALQETQYFGPGTRLLVL.

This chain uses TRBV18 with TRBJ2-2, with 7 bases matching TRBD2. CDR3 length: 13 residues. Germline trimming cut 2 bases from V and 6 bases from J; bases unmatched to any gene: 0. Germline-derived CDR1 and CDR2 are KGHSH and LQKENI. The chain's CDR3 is CASSPGLAGELFF. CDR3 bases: TGTGCCAGCTCACCAGGACTAGCCGGGGAGCTGTTTTTT.

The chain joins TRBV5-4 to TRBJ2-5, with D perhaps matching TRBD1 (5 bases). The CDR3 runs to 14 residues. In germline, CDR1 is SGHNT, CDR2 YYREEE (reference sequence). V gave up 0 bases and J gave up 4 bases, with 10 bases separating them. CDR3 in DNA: TGTGCCAGCAGCTTGGAGGTAGGGGCAGAGACCCAGTACTTC. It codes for CASSLEVGAETQYF.

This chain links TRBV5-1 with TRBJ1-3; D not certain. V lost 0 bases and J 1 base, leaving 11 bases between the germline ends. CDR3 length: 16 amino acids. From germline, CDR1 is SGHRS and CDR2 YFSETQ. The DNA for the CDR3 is TGCGCCAGCAGCTTGGGGACTGTTGGGTCTGGAAACACCATATATTTT. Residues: CASSLGTVGSGNTIYF.

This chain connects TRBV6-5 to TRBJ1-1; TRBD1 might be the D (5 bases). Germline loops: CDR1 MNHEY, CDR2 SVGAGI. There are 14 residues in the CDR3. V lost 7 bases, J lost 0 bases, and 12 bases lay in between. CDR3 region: CASTGLRVNTEAFF. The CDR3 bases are TGTGCCAGCACAGGGTTAAGGGTGAACACTGAAGCTTTCTTT.

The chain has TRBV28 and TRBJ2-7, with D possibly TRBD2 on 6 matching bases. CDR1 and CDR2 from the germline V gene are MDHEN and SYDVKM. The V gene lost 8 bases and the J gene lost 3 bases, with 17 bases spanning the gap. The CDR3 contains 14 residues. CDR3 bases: TGTGCCAGCTGGTCGGTGGGGCGGGACTACGAGCAGTACTTC. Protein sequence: CASWSVGRDYEQYF.

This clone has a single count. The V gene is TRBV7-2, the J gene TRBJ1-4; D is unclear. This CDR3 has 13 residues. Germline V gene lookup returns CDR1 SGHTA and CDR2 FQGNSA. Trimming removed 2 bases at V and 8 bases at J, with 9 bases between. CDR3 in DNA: TGTGCCAGCAGCTTAAACCCCCGGGAAAAACTGTTTTTT. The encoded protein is CASSLNPREKLFF.